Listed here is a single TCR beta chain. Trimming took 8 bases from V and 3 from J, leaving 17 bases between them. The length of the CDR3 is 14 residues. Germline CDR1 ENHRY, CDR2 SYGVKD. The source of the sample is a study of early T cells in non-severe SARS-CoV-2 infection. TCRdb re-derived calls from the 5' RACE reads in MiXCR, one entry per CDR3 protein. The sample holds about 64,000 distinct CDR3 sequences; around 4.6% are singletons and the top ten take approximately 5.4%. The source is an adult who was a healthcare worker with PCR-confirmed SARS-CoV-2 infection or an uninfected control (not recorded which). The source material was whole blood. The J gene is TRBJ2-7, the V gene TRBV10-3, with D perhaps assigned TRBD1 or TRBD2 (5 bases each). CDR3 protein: CAISSGPGGYEQYF. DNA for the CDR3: TGTGCCATCTCCTCGGGACCTGGAGGCTACGAGCAGTACTTC.